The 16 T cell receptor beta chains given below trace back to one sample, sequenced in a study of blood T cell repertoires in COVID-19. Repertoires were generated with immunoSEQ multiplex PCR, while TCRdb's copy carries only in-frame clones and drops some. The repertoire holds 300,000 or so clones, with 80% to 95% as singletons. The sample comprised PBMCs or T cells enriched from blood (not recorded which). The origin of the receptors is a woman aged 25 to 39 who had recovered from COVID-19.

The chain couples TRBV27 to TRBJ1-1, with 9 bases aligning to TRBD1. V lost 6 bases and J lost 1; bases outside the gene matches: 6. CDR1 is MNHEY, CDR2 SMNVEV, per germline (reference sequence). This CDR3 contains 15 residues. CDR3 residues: CASRGRDRANTEAFF. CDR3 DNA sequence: TGTGCCAGCAGAGGAAGGGACAGGGCGAACACTGAAGCTTTCTTT.

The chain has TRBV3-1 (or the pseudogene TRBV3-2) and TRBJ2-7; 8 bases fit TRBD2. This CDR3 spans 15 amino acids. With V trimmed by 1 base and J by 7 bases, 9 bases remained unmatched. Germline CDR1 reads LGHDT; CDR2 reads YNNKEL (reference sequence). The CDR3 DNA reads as TGTGCCAGCAGCCAAGGAAAAGCGGGAGCTTGGGAGCAGTACTTC. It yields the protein CASSQGKAGAWEQYF.

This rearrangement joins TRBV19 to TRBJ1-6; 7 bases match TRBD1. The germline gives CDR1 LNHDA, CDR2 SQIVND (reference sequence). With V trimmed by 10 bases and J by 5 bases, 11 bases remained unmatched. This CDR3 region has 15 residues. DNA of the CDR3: TGTGCCACCACGATAACCGACAGGGATAATTCACCCCTCCACTTT. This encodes CATTITDRDNSPLHF. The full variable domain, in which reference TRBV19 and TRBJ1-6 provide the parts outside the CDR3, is DGGITQSPKYLFRKEGQNVTLSCEQNLNHDAMYWYRQDPGQGLRLIYYSQIVNDFQKGDIAEGYSVSREKKESFPLTVTSAQKNPTAFYLCATTITDRDNSPLHFGNGTRLTVT.

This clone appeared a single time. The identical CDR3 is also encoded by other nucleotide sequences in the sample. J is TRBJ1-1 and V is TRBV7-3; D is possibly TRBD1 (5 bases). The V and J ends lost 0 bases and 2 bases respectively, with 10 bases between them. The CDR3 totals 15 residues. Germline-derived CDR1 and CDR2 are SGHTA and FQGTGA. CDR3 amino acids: CASSLTGQGNTEAFF. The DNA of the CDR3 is TGTGCCAGCAGCTTAACGGGCCAGGGTAACACTGAAGCTTTCTTT.

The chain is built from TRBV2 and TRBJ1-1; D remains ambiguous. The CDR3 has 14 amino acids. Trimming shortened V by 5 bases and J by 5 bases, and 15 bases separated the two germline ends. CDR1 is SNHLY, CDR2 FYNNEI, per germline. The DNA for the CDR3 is TGTGCCAGCAGTCAATCGTCAGGAGGAACTGAAGCTTTCTTT. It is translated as CASSQSSGGTEAFF. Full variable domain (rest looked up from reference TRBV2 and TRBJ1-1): EPEVTQTPSHQVTQMGQEVILRCVPISNHLYFYWYRQILGQKVEFLVSFYNNEISEKSEIFDDQFSVERPDGSNFTLKIRSTKLEDSAMYFCASSQSSGGTEAFFGQGTRLTVV.

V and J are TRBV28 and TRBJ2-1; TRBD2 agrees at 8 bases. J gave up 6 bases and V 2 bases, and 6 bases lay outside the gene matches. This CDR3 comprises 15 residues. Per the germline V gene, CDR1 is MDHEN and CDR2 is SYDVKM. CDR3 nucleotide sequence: TGTGCCAGCAGTTTAGGCGGGAGGCGGGGCAATGAGCAGTTCTTC. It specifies CASSLGGRRGNEQFF.

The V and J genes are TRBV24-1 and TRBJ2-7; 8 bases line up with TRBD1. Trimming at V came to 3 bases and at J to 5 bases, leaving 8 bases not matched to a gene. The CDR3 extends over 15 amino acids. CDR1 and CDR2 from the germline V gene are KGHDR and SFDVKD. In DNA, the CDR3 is TGTGCCACCAGTGATCGATCGGACAGGGTCCACGAGCAGTACTTC. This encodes CATSDRSDRVHEQYF.

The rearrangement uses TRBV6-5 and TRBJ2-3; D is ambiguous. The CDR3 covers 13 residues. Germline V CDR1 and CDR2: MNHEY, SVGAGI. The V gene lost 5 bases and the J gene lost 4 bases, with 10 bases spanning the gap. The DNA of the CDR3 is TGTGCCAGCAGTCTTACCAGCGCAGATACGCAGTATTTT. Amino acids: CASSLTSADTQYF.

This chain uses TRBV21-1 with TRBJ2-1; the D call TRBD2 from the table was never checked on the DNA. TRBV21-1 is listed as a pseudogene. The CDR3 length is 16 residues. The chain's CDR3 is CASSRPSGTSYNEQFF. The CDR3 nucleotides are TGTGCCAGCAGCAGACCTAGCGGGACCAGCTACAATGAGCAGTTCTTC.

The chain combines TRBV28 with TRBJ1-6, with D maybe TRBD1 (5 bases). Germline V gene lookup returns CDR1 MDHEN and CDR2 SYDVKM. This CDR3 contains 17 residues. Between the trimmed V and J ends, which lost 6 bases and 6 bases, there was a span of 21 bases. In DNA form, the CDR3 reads TGTGCCAGCAGCCCAGGACCCCAGGGTGTGGGTAATTCACCCCTCCACTTT. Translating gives CASSPGPQGVGNSPLHF.

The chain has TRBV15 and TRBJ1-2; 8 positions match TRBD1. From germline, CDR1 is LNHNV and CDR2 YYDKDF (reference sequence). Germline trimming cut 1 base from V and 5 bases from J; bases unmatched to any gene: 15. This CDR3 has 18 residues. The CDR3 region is CATSRGGTGRSLGYGYTF. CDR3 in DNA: TGTGCCACCAGCAGAGGCGGGACAGGTCGGAGCCTAGGTTATGGCTACACCTTC.

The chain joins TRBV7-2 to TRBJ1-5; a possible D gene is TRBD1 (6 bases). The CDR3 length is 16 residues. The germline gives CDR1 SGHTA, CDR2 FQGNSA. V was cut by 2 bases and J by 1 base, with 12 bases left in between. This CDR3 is CASSLTGQTSNQPQHF. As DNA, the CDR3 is TGTGCCAGCAGCTTAACCGGACAGACGAGCAATCAGCCCCAGCATTTT. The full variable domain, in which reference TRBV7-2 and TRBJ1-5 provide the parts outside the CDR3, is GAGVSQSPSNKVTEKGKDVELRCDPISGHTALYWYRQSLGQGLEFLIYFQGNSAPDKSGLPSDRFSAERTGGSVSTLTIQRTQQEDSAVYLCASSLTGQTSNQPQHFGDGTRLSIL.

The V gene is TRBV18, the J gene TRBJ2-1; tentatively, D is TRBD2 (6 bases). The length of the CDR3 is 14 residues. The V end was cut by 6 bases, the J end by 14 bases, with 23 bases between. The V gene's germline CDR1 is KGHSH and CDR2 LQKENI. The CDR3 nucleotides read TGTGCCAGCTCTCCGGACTATTTGGCGCACGAAAAGTTCTTC. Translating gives CASSPDYLAHEKFF.

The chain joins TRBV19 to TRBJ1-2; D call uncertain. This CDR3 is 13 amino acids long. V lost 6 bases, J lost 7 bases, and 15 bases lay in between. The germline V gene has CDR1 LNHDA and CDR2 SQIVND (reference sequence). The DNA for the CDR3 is TGTGCCAGTAGCCTCCATTCAGAGGCTGGCTACACCTTC. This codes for CASSLHSEAGYTF. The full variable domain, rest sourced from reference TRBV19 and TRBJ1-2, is DGGITQSPKYLFRKEGQNVTLSCEQNLNHDAMYWYRQDPGQGLRLIYYSQIVNDFQKGDIAEGYSVSREKKESFPLTVTSAQKNPTAFYLCASSLHSEAGYTFGSGTRLTVV.

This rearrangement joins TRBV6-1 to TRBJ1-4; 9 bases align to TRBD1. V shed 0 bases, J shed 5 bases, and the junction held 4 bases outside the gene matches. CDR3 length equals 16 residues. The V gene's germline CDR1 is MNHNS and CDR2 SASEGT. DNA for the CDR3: TGTGCCAGCAGTGAAGCGAGCGGACAGGGGAATGAAAAACTGTTTTTT. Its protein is CASSEASGQGNEKLFF.

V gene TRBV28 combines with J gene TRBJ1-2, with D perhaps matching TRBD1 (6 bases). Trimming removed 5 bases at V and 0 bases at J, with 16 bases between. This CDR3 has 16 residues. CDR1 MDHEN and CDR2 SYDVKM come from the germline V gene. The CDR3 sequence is CASSQPRDITNYGYTF. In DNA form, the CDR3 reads TGTGCCAGCAGTCAGCCCCGGGACATCACTAACTATGGCTACACCTTC.